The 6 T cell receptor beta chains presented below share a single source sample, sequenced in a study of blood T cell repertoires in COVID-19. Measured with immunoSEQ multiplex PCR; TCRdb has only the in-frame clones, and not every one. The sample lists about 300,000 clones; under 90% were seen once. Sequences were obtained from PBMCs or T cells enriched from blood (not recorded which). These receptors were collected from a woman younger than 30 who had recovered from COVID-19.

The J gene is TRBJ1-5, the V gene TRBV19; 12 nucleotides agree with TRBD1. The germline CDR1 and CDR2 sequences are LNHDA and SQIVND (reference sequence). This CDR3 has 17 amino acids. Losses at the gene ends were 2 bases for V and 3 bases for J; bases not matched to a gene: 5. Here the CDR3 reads CASSIPRDRGPNQPQHF. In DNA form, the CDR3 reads TGTGCCAGTAGTATACCCCGGGACAGGGGGCCCAATCAGCCCCAGCATTTT.

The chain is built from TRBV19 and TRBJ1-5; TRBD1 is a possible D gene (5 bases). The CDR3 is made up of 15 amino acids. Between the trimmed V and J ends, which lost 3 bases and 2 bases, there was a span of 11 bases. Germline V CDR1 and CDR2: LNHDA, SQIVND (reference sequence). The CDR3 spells CASSMGGSGNQPQHF. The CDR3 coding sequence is TGTGCCAGTAGTATGGGGGGGTCGGGCAATCAGCCCCAGCATTTT.

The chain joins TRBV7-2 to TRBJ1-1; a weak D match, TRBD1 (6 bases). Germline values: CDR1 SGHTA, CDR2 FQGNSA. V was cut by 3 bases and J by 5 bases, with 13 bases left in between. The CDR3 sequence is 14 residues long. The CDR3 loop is CASSFWGRGTEAFF. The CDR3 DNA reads TGTGCCAGCAGCTTTTGGGGGCGTGGGACTGAAGCTTTCTTT. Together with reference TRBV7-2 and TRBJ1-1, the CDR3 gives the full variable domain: GAGVSQSPSNKVTEKGKDVELRCDPISGHTALYWYRQSLGQGLEFLIYFQGNSAPDKSGLPSDRFSAERTGGSVSTLTIQRTQQEDSAVYLCASSFWGRGTEAFFGQGTRLTVV.

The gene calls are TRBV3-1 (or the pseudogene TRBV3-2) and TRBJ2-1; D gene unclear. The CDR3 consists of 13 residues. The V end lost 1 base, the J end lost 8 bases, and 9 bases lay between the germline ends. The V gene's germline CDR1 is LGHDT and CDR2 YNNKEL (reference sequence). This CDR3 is CASSQVPMHEQFF. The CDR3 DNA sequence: TGTGCCAGCAGCCAAGTACCTATGCATGAGCAGTTCTTC.

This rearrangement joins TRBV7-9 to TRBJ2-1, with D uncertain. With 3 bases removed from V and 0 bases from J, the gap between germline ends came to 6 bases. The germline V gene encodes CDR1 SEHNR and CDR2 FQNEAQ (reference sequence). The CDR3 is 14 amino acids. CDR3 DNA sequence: TGTGCCAGCAGCTTTCTGGCCTCCTACAATGAGCAGTTCTTC. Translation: CASSFLASYNEQFF.

The CDR3 DNA sequence: TGTGCCAGCAGCTCCGGCCCCTCGACTAGCGGGGGGGCGGGTGAGCAGTTCTTC. Translated, it gives CASSSGPSTSGGAGEQFF. The chain combines TRBV5-4 with TRBJ2-1; 14 bases agree with TRBD2. CDR1 is SGHNT, CDR2 YYREEE, per germline (reference sequence). V lost 3 bases and J lost 9; bases outside the gene matches: 14. The CDR3 loop spans 18 amino acids.